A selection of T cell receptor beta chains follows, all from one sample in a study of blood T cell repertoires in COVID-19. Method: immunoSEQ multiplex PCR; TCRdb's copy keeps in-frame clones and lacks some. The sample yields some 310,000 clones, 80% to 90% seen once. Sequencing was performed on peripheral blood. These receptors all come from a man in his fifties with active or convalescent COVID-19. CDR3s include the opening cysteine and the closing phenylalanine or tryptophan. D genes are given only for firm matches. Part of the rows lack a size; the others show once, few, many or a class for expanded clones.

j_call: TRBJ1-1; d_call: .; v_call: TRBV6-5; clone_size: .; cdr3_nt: TGTGCCAGCAGTTACGGGAGGGCGAACACTGAAGCTTTCTTT; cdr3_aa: CASSYGRANTEAFF
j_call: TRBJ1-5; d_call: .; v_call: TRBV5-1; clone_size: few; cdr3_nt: TGCGCCAGCAGCTTTCGGGGGGATCAGCCCCAGCATTTT; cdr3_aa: CASSFRGDQPQHF
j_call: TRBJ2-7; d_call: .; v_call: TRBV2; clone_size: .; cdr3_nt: TGTGCCAGCAGTTTAACAGGGACAATGGCCTACGAGCAGTACTTC; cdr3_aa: CASSLTGTMAYEQYF
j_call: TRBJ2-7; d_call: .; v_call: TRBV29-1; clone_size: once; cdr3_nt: TGCAGCGTTGGGAGTAATACCTACGAGCAGTACTTC; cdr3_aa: CSVGSNTYEQYF
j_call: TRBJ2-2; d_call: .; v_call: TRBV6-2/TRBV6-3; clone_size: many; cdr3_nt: TGTGCCAGCAGCCCCGGACGGGAACCGGGGGCCGGGGAGCTGTTTTTT; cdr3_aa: CASSPGREPGAGELFF
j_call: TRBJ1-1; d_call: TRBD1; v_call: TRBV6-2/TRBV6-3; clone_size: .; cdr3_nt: TGTGCCAGCAGTTCGGGGACAGGGCCGAGGGACACTGAAGCTTTCTTT; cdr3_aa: CASSSGTGPRDTEAFF
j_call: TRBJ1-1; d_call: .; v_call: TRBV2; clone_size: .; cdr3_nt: TGTGCCAGCAGCCGGGAGTTTAACACTGAAGCTTTCTTT; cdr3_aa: CASSREFNTEAFF
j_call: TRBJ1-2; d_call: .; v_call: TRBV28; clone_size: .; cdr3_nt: TGTGCCAGCAGTTTATCCGGGACACTAAACTATGGCTACACCTTC; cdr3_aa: CASSLSGTLNYGYTF
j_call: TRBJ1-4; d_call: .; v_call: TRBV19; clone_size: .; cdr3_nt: TGTGCCAGTAGTCCCCTGGGGGGGAATGAAAAACTGTTTTTT; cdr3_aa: CASSPLGGNEKLFF
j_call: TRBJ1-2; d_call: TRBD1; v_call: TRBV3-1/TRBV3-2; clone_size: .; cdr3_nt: TGTGCCAGCAGCCAAAGTCCAGGGACAGGGAACTATGGCTACACCTTC; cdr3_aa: CASSQSPGTGNYGYTF
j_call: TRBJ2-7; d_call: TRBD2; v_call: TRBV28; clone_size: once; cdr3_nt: TGTGCCAGCGGTGGACTAGCGGCCTCCGAGCAGTACTTC; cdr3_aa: CASGGLAASEQYF
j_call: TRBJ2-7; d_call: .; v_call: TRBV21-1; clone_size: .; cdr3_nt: TGTGCCAGCAGCAAAGCGCTGATAGCGGGGCCCTACGAGCAGTACTTC; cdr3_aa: CASSKALIAGPYEQYF
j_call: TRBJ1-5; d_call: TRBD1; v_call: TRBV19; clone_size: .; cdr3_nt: TGTGCCAGTAAACCGACAGGGTACAATCAGCCCCAGCATTTT; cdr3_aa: CASKPTGYNQPQHF
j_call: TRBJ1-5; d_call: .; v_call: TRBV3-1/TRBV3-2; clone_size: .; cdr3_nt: TGTGCCAGCAGCCAAGAATCAGGGGGCAATCAGCCCCAGCATTTT; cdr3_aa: CASSQESGGNQPQHF
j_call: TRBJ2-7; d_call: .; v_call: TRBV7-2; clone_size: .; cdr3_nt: TGTGCCAGCAGCTTGACGGGGGTCGGCTCCTACGAGCAGTACTTC; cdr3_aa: CASSLTGVGSYEQYF
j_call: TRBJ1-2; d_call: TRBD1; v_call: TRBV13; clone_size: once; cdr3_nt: TGTGCCAGCAGCACAATACCCGGGACAGACTATGGCTACACCTTC; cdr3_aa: CASSTIPGTDYGYTF